The table lists the clone carrying this TCR beta chain with many counts. CDR3 length: 12 amino acids. The V and J ends lost 6 bases and 0 bases respectively, with 2 bases between them. The data stem from a study of T cells in Graves' hyperthyroidism and ophthalmopathy. The investigators amplified TCR beta CDR3 regions from RNA transcripts. The HTBI primer set was used in a first-round RT-PCR of the TCR CDR3. Using its own MiXCR run on the multiplex PCR reads, TCRdb lists one record per CDR3 protein. The sample gives 250,000 to 300,000 distinct CDR3 sequences, about 14% of which show up once; roughly 8% is in the top ten. Aged 18 to 65, the patients had hyperthyroidism that was newly diagnosed and had lasted under 2 months.

The receptor was isolated from a woman aged 30 to 39 with Graves' hyperthyroidism that later progressed to Graves' ophthalmopathy. The chain recombines TRBV12-3 or TRBV12-4 with TRBJ2-2; no firm D call. Input material: blood. In DNA, the CDR3 is TGTGCCAGCAGCCCGAACACCGGGGAGCTGTTTTTT. Residues: CASSPNTGELFF.